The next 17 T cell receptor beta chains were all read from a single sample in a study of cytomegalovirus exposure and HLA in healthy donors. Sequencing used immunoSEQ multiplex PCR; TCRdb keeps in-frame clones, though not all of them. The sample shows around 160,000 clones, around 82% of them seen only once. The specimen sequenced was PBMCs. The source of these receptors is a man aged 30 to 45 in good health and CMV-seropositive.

The CDR3 spells CASSQVGQNNEKLFF. For the CDR3, the DNA is TGCGCCAGCAGCCAAGTGGGCCAGAATAATGAAAAACTGTTTTTT. The chain employs TRBV4-1 and TRBJ1-4, with D uncertain. This CDR3 is 15 amino acids long. Germline CDR1 is MGHRA and CDR2 is YSYEKL. Trimming stripped 1 base from V and 4 bases from J, with 10 bases between.

The CDR3 coding sequence is TGTGCCAGCAGTGGGGACAGCTATGGCTACACCTTC. Protein: CASSGDSYGYTF. This chain links TRBV2 with TRBJ1-2; 7 nucleotides agree with TRBD1. The CDR3 extends over 12 amino acids. The trim removed 4 bases at V and 4 bases at J, leaving 0 bases unmatched. Germline loops: CDR1 SNHLY, CDR2 FYNNEI.

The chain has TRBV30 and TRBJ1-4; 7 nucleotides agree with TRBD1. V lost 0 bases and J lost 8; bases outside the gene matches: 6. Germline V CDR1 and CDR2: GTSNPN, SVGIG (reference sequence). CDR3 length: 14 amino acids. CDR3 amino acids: CAWSVQGGFEKLFF. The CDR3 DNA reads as TGTGCCTGGAGTGTACAAGGGGGCTTCGAAAAACTGTTTTTT. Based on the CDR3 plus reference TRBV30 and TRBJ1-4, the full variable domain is SQTIHQWPATLVQPVGSPLSLECTVEGTSNPNLYWYRQAAGRGLQLLFYSVGIGQISSEVPQNLSASRPQDRQFILSSKKLLLSDSGFYLCAWSVQGGFEKLFFGSGTQLSVL.

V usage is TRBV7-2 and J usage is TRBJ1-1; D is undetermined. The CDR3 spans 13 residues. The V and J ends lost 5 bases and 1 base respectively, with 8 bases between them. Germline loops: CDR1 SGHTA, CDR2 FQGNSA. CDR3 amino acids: CASSPTGNTEAFF. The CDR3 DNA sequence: TGTGCCAGCAGCCCCACCGGGAACACTGAAGCTTTCTTT.

CDR3 sequence: CASSLGAFEAFF. The CDR3 region has the DNA TGTGCCAGCAGTTTGGGGGCCTTTGAAGCTTTCTTT. The rearrangement joins TRBV28 to TRBJ1-1; D is perhaps TRBD1 (6 bases). This CDR3 is 12 amino acids long. In germline, CDR1 is MDHEN, CDR2 SYDVKM. Trimming removed 3 bases at V and 7 bases at J, with 9 bases between.

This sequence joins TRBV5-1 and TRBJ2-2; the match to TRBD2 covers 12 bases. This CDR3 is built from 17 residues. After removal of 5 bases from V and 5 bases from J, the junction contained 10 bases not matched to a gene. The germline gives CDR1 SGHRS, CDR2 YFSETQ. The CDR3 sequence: CASSPGLAGIWTGELFF. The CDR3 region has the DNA TGCGCCAGCAGTCCCGGACTAGCGGGAATTTGGACCGGGGAGCTGTTTTTT.

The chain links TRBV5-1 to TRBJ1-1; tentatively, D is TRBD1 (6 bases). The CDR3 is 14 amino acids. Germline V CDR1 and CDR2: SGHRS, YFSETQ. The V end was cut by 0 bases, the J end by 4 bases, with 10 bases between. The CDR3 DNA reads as TGCGCCAGCAGCTTGGGGGCACAGGGCACTGAAGCTTTCTTT. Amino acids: CASSLGAQGTEAFF.

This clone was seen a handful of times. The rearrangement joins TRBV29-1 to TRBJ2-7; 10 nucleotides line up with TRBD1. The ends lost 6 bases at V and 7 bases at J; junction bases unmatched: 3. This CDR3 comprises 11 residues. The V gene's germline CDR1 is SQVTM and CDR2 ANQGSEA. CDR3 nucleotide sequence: TGCAGCGTGGACAGGGGGGGAGAGCAGTACTTC. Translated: CSVDRGGEQYF.

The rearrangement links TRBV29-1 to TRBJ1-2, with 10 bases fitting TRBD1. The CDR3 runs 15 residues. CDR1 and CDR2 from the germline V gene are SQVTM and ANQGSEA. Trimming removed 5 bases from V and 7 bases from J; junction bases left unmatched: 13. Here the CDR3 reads CSVHILGQGSAGYTF. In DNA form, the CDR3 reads TGCAGCGTTCATATCTTGGGACAGGGGTCGGCTGGCTACACCTTC.

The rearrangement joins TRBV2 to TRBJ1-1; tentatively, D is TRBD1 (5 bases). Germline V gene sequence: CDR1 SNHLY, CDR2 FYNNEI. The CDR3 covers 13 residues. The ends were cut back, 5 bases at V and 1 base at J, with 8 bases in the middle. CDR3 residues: CASSYRTNTEAFF. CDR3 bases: TGTGCCAGCAGTTACAGGACGAACACTGAAGCTTTCTTT.

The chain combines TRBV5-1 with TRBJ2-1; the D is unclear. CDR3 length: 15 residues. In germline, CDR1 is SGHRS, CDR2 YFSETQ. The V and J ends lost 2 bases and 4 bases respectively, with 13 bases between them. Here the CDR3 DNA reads TGCGCCAGCAGCTTCCGCACCCTAGTATACAATGAGCAGTTCTTC. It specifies CASSFRTLVYNEQFF.

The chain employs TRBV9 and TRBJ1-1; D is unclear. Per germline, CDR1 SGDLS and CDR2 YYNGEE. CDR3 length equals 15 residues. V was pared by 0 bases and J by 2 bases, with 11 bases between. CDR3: CASSVGRTANTEAFF. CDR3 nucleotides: TGTGCCAGCAGCGTAGGGAGGACGGCAAACACTGAAGCTTTCTTT.

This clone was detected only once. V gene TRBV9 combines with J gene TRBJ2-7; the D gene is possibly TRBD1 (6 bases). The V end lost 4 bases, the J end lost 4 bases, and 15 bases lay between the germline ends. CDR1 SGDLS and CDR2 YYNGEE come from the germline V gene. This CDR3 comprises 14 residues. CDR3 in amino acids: CASSFLGDTYEQYF. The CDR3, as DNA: TGTGCCAGCAGCTTCCTGGGGGACACTTACGAGCAGTACTTC. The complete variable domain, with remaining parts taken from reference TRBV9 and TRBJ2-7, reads DSGVTQTPKHLITATGQRVTLRCSPRSGDLSVYWYQQSLDQGLQFLIQYYNGEERAKGNILERFSAQQFPDLHSELNLSSLELGDSALYFCASSFLGDTYEQYFGPGTRLTVT.

The CDR3 DNA follows: TGTGCCAGCTCACCGGGGAGCGACAGGGAAAAACTGTTTTTT. Its protein is CASSPGSDREKLFF. The V and J genes are TRBV18 and TRBJ1-4; D is possibly TRBD1 (6 bases). Germline V lookup: CDR1 KGHSH, CDR2 LQKENI. V was shortened by 3 bases and J by 8 bases, with 13 bases between the two germline ends. This CDR3 comprises 14 residues. The complete variable domain, with remaining parts taken from reference TRBV18 and TRBJ1-4, reads NAGVMQNPRHLVRRRGQEARLRCSPMKGHSHVYWYRQLPEEGLKFMVYLQKENIIDESGMPKERFSAEFPKEGPSILRIQQVVRGDSAAYFCASSPGSDREKLFFGSGTQLSVL.

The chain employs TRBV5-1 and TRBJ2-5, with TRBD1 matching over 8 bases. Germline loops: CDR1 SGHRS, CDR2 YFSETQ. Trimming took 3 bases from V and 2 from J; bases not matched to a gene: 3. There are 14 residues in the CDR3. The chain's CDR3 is CASSWDRSQETQYF. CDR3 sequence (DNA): TGCGCCAGCAGCTGGGACAGGAGTCAAGAGACCCAGTACTTC.

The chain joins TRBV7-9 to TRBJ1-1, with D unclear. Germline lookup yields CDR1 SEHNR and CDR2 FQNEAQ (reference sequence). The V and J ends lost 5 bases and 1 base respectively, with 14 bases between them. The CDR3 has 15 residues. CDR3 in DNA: TGTGCCAGCAGCCTCATAGAGGGCCCGAACACTGAAGCTTTCTTT. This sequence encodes CASSLIEGPNTEAFF.

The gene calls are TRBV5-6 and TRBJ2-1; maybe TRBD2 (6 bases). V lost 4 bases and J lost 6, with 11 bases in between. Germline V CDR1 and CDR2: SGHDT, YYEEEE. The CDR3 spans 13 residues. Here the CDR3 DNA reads TGTGCCAGCAGCGTCCGGAGGGGCAATGAGCAGTTCTTC. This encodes CASSVRRGNEQFF.